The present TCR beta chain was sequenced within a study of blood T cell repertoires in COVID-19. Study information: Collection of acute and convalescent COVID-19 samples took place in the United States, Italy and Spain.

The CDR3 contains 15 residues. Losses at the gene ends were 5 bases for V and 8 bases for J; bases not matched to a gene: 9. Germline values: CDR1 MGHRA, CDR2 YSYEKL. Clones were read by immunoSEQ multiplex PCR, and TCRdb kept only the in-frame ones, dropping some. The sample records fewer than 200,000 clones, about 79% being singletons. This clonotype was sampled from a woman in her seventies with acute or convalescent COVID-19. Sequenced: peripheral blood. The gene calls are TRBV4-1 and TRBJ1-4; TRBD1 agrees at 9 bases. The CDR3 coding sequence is TGCGCCAGCAGCGTAAGACAGGGGGGAAACGAAAAACTGTTTTTT. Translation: CASSVRQGGNEKLFF.